A single sample is the source of the 28 T cell receptor beta chains below, sequenced in a study of T cells after yellow fever vaccination. TCRdb re-analysed the 5' RACE reads in MiXCR, keeping a single row per CDR3 protein. The sample records around 230,000 distinct CDR3 sequences, 6.5% to 7.5% being singletons. This sample comprised CD4+ T cells sorted from PBMCs, obtained on the day of the yellow fever booster vaccination. These receptors all stem from a man aged 25-45 years who received the YFV17D yellow fever vaccine.

This clonotype was found many times. The chain recombines TRBV7-9 with TRBJ1-2, with D possibly matching TRBD1 (6 bases). V lost 5 bases, J lost 0 bases, and 16 bases lay in between. This CDR3 has 16 residues. The germline CDR1 and CDR2 sequences are SEHNR and FQNEAQ (reference sequence). The CDR3 bases are TGTGCCAGCAGCGAGACAGGCCCGATTGCTAACTATGGCTACACCTTC. It codes for CASSETGPIANYGYTF.

The rearrangement joins TRBV19 to TRBJ2-1; 13 nucleotides align to TRBD2. The CDR3 covers 19 residues. V shed 7 bases, J shed 2 bases, and the junction held 14 bases outside the gene matches. Germline V gives CDR1 LNHDA, CDR2 SQIVND (reference sequence). CDR3 region: CASTQGSGLAGHPYNEQFF. The CDR3 DNA sequence: TGTGCCAGTACACAGGGATCGGGACTAGCGGGGCACCCCTACAATGAGCAGTTCTTC.

This clonotype came up a few times. The V and J genes are TRBV6-2 or TRBV6-3 and TRBJ2-7; a possible D gene is TRBD1 (6 bases). This CDR3 has 15 residues. Germline V gene lookup returns CDR1 MNHEY and CDR2 SVGEGT. V lost 6 bases and J 0 bases, leaving 15 bases between the germline ends. Here the CDR3 reads CASRPQGTTSYEQYF. For the CDR3, the DNA is TGTGCCAGCAGACCCCAGGGGACGACCTCCTACGAGCAGTACTTC.

The chain uses TRBV7-8 and TRBJ1-5; D gene uncertain. Germline CDR1 and CDR2: SGHVS and FQNEAQ. Trimming stripped 1 base from V and 0 bases from J, with 19 bases between. This CDR3 has 19 amino acids. The CDR3 spells CASSLVSETAFFSNQPQHF. The CDR3 nucleotides are TGTGCCAGCAGCTTAGTGTCTGAGACCGCGTTTTTTAGCAATCAGCCCCAGCATTTT.

This clonotype turned up a few times. V gene TRBV21-1 combines with J gene TRBJ2-7; TRBD2, the D gene given by the table, was not confirmed from the DNA. TRBV21-1 is classified as a pseudogene. The CDR3 loop spans 13 amino acids. The CDR3 nucleotides are TGTGCCAGCATAGGACTAGAGGGCTACGAGCAGTACTTC. This gives the protein CASIGLEGYEQYF.

This clonotype was counted between two and nine times. The rearrangement joins TRBV5-1 to TRBJ2-7, with 8 bases identical to TRBD2. The CDR3 totals 17 residues. The ends lost 4 bases at V and 0 bases at J; junction bases unmatched: 12. Germline V gives CDR1 SGHRS, CDR2 YFSETQ. CDR3: CASSPPGRAASSYEQYF. CDR3 nucleotide sequence: TGCGCCAGCAGCCCTCCCGGGAGGGCGGCAAGCTCCTACGAGCAGTACTTC.

This clonotype was seen a handful of times. This sequence joins TRBV24-1 and TRBJ1-4, with D possibly TRBD1 on 6 matching bases. The germline V gene has CDR1 KGHDR and CDR2 SFDVKD. CDR3 length: 16 residues. With 4 bases removed from V and 5 bases from J, the gap between germline ends came to 16 bases. CDR3 nucleotides: TGTGCCACCAGTGAGGGAACCGGGACAAGGAATGAAAAACTGTTTTTT. Amino acid sequence: CATSEGTGTRNEKLFF.

This clonotype has ten or more counts. The chain joins TRBV5-1 to TRBJ2-7, with 9 bases that match TRBD1. The germline V gene encodes CDR1 SGHRS and CDR2 YFSETQ. The CDR3 totals 15 residues. With V trimmed by 0 bases and J by 6 bases, 7 bases remained unmatched. The DNA of the CDR3 is TGCGCCAGCAGCTTGGAAGGACAGGGGTCCCGCGAGCAGTACTTC. It yields the protein CASSLEGQGSREQYF. Drawing the rest from reference TRBV5-1 and TRBJ2-7, the complete variable domain is KAGVTQTPRYLIKTRGQQVTLSCSPISGHRSVSWYQQTPGQGLQFLFEYFSETQRNKGNFPGRFSGRQFSNSRSEMNVSTLELGDSALYLCASSLEGQGSREQYFGPGTRLTVT.

The J gene is TRBJ1-1, the V gene TRBV30; D possibly corresponds to TRBD1 (6 bases). V lost 0 bases, J lost 3 bases, and 20 bases lay in between. The germline V gene has CDR1 GTSNPN and CDR2 SVGIG (reference sequence). The CDR3 totals 17 residues. The CDR3 sequence is CAWSVLWGHREDTEAFF. The CDR3 bases are TGTGCCTGGAGTGTACTGTGGGGGCACAGAGAGGACACTGAAGCTTTCTTT. Using reference TRBV30 and TRBJ1-1 for the parts outside the CDR3, the full variable domain is SQTIHQWPATLVQPVGSPLSLECTVEGTSNPNLYWYRQAAGRGLQLLFYSVGIGQISSEVPQNLSASRPQDRQFILSSKKLLLSDSGFYLCAWSVLWGHREDTEAFFGQGTRLTVV.

This clonotype was picked up many times. The chain carries TRBV18 and TRBJ1-1; maybe TRBD1 (6 bases). The CDR3 spans 15 residues. Trimming took 1 base from V and 1 from J, leaving 10 bases between them. Germline CDR1 and CDR2: KGHSH and LQKENI. The CDR3 sequence is CASSPRGHRNTEAFF. CDR3 DNA sequence: TGTGCCAGCTCACCACGGGGACACCGGAACACTGAAGCTTTCTTT.

This clonotype has at least ten counts. The rearrangement uses TRBV10-3 and TRBJ2-6; D ambiguous. This CDR3 region has 13 residues. Trimming pared 4 bases from V and 3 bases from J, leaving 4 bases between. The germline V gene encodes CDR1 ENHRY and CDR2 SYGVKD. CDR3 nucleotide sequence: TGTGCCATCAGTGGAGATGGGGCCAACGTCCTGACTTTC. Translation gives CAISGDGANVLTF.

V is TRBV5-1 and J is TRBJ2-3; D is perhaps TRBD1 or TRBD2 (5 bases each). The CDR3 extends over 12 amino acids. Germline V gene data show CDR1 as SGHRS and CDR2 as YFSETQ. The germline V and J ends were trimmed by 3 bases and 5 bases, with 7 bases remaining between them. DNA of the CDR3: TGCGCCAGCAGCTCTGGGGGAGATACGCAGTATTTT. Encoded protein: CASSSGGDTQYF. The variable domain in full, with the rest retrieved from reference TRBV5-1 and TRBJ2-3, is KAGVTQTPRYLIKTRGQQVTLSCSPISGHRSVSWYQQTPGQGLQFLFEYFSETQRNKGNFPGRFSGRQFSNSRSEMNVSTLELGDSALYLCASSSGGDTQYFGPGTRLTVL.

This clonotype has a count of ten or more. J is TRBJ1-1 and V is TRBV18, with TRBD1 as a possible D gene (5 bases). The CDR3 loop spans 14 amino acids. The germline V gene encodes CDR1 KGHSH and CDR2 LQKENI. V lost 6 bases to trimming and J lost 1 base, with 12 bases between them. The DNA for the CDR3 is TGTGCCAGCTCCCCAACCGGGGGGAACACTGAAGCTTTCTTT. Translation: CASSPTGGNTEAFF. The variable domain in full, with the rest retrieved from reference TRBV18 and TRBJ1-1, is NAGVMQNPRHLVRRRGQEARLRCSPMKGHSHVYWYRQLPEEGLKFMVYLQKENIIDESGMPKERFSAEFPKEGPSILRIQQVVRGDSAAYFCASSPTGGNTEAFFGQGTRLTVV.

This chain uses TRBV6-5 with TRBJ2-1; 8 positions agree with TRBD1. The V gene's germline CDR1 is MNHEY and CDR2 SVGAGI. V was clipped by 4 bases and J by 6 bases; unmatched bases: 5. The CDR3 is made up of 14 amino acids. CDR3 region: CASSSGQGPNEQFF. The DNA for the CDR3 is TGTGCCAGCAGTTCCGGACAGGGTCCCAATGAGCAGTTCTTC.

This clonotype was seen repeatedly, ten times or more. The rearrangement joins TRBV5-1 to TRBJ1-1, with D maybe TRBD1 (6 bases). Germline-derived CDR1 and CDR2 are SGHRS and YFSETQ. The CDR3 has 16 residues. Trimming pared 0 bases from V and 3 bases from J, leaving 15 bases between. The CDR3 loop is CASSLEGGSAYTEAFF. As DNA, the CDR3 is TGCGCCAGCAGCTTGGAGGGGGGGTCGGCATACACTGAAGCTTTCTTT.

The gene calls are TRBV5-6 and TRBJ2-2, with a weak D call TRBD2 (5 bases). The CDR3 extends over 16 amino acids. Trimming pared 4 bases from V and 1 base from J, leaving 14 bases between. The germline CDR1 and CDR2 sequences are SGHDT and YYEEEE. The chain's CDR3 is CASSTLLAGNTGELFF. The CDR3, as DNA: TGTGCCAGCAGCACCCTCCTGGCGGGGAACACCGGGGAGCTGTTTTTT.

The V call is TRBV21-1, the J call TRBJ2-7; the table names TRBD2, a call not compared with the DNA. TRBV21-1 corresponds to a pseudogene. The CDR3 contains 18 residues. CDR3 sequence: CASSNPDMPSGREYEQYF. The CDR3 DNA sequence: TGTGCCAGCAGCAACCCAGATATGCCTAGCGGGAGGGAGTACGAGCAGTACTTC.

This clonotype was counted a few times. This CDR3 reads CASRSSGGSYEQYF. The CDR3 bases are TGTGCCAGCAGGTCTAGCGGGGGATCCTACGAGCAGTACTTC. The chain combines TRBV27 with TRBJ2-7, with 10 bases lining up with TRBD2. Looked up from germline, CDR1 is MNHEY and CDR2 is SMNVEV (reference sequence). The CDR3 runs 14 residues. The V and J ends lost 6 bases and 1 base, in that order; junction bases with no gene match: 3.

The chain uses TRBV7-2 and TRBJ1-1; TRBD1 might be the D (6 bases). V lost 4 bases, J lost 4 bases, and 10 bases lay in between. The CDR3 length is 13 residues. Per germline, CDR1 SGHTA and CDR2 FQGNSA. CDR3 amino acids: CASSWRQATEAFF. CDR3 DNA: TGTGCCAGCAGCTGGAGACAGGCCACTGAAGCTTTCTTT.

This clonotype was counted ten times or more. The V and J genes are TRBV7-9 and TRBJ1-2; D may be TRBD1 (6 bases). CDR3 length: 15 residues. With 4 bases removed from V and 3 bases from J, the gap between germline ends came to 15 bases. Germline V lookup: CDR1 SEHNR, CDR2 FQNEAQ (reference sequence). The CDR3 DNA reads TGTGCCAGCAGCTCTTCAGGACAGAGTCACTATGGCTACACCTTC. Amino acids: CASSSSGQSHYGYTF.

This clonotype occurred many times. This chain links TRBV12-3 or TRBV12-4 with TRBJ1-6; D is ambiguous. Trimming left V 4 bases short and J 10 bases short, with 17 bases between. This CDR3 has 15 amino acids. CDR3 nucleotides: TGTGCCAGCAGTTCCAAGGGAAGGGCGACGTCACCCCTCCACTTT. It specifies CASSSKGRATSPLHF.

Regarding this clonotype: This may come from a read error, since a much larger clone is one base off. The V and J genes are TRBV30 and TRBJ2-7, with D possibly matching TRBD2 (7 bases). This CDR3 spans 13 amino acids. Germline loops: CDR1 GTSNPN, CDR2 SVGIG (reference sequence). CDR3 loop: CAWSLAGADEQNF. DNA of the CDR3: TGTGCCTGGAGTCTGGCGGGGGCGGACGAGCAGAACTTC.

The sample holds many counts of this clonotype. The V gene is TRBV5-1, the J gene TRBJ1-6, with a possible D match to TRBD1 (5 bases). Trimming removed 8 bases from V and 5 bases from J, with 17 bases in between. The germline V gene has CDR1 SGHRS and CDR2 YFSETQ. This CDR3 region has 15 residues. DNA for the CDR3: TGCGCCAGTACCTCCGGGACTATGCATAATTCACCCCTCCACTTT. Encoded protein: CASTSGTMHNSPLHF. Supplemented by reference TRBV5-1 and TRBJ1-6, the full variable domain reads KAGVTQTPRYLIKTRGQQVTLSCSPISGHRSVSWYQQTPGQGLQFLFEYFSETQRNKGNFPGRFSGRQFSNSRSEMNVSTLELGDSALYLCASTSGTMHNSPLHFGNGTRLTVT.

This clonotype was counted ten times or more. J is TRBJ2-7 and V is TRBV7-2, with D unclear. V was shortened by 4 bases and J by 5 bases, with 12 bases between the two germline ends. CDR1 is SGHTA, CDR2 FQGNSA, per germline. This CDR3 comprises 13 residues. CDR3 residues: CASSSSREDEQYF. In DNA form, the CDR3 reads TGTGCCAGCAGCTCTTCAAGGGAAGACGAGCAGTACTTC.

The table lists this clonotype with many counts. The chain combines TRBV10-1 with TRBJ2-3; D might be TRBD2 (5 bases). The CDR3 contains 12 residues. Germline V gene sequence: CDR1 WNHNN, CDR2 SYGVQD (reference sequence). V was cut by 3 bases and J by 6 bases, with 7 bases left in between. In nucleotides, the CDR3 is TGCGCCAGCAGTGACACGGGGGATACGCAGTATTTT. Translation: CASSDTGDTQYF.

This clonotype was found a few times. The chain links TRBV30 to TRBJ1-5; no reliable D call. CDR1 is GTSNPN, CDR2 SVGIG, per germline (reference sequence). The CDR3 loop spans 12 amino acids. V was clipped by 0 bases and J by 3 bases, with 3 bases between them. The CDR3 nucleotides are TGTGCCTGGAGTGTACCCAATCAGCCCCAGCATTTT. Translated: CAWSVPNQPQHF.

This clonotype was picked up many times. This sequence joins TRBV7-9 and TRBJ2-2; D may be TRBD1 or TRBD2 (6 bases each). V was pared by 4 bases and J by 3 bases, with 24 bases between. CDR1 and CDR2 from the germline V gene are SEHNR and FQNEAQ (reference sequence). The CDR3 extends over 19 amino acids. The CDR3 region is CASSYKWDRRDKHTGELFF. The CDR3 nucleotides read TGTGCCAGCAGCTATAAATGGGATAGGCGGGACAAACACACCGGGGAGCTGTTTTTT.

V and J are TRBV28 and TRBJ2-4; D is possibly TRBD1 or TRBD2 (5 bases each). This CDR3 comprises 13 residues. V lost 6 bases and J lost 7, with 13 bases in between. Germline loops: CDR1 MDHEN, CDR2 SYDVKM. The DNA for the CDR3 is TGTGCCAGCAGCCCGGGGCCACGGAACATTCAGTACTTC. Translating it yields CASSPGPRNIQYF.